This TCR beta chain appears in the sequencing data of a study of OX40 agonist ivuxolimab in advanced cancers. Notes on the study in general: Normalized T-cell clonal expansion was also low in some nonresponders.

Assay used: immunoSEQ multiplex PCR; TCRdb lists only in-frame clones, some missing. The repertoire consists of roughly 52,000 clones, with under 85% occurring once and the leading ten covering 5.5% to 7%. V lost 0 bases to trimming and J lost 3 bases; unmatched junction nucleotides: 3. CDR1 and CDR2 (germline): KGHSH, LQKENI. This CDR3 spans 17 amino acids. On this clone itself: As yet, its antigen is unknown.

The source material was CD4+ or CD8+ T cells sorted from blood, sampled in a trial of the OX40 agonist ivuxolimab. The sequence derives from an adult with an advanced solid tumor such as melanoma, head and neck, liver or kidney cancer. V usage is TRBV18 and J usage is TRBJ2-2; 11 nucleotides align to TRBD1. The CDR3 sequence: CASSPPGQGVDTGELFF. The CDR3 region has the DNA TGTGCCAGCTCACCACCGGGACAGGGGGTCGACACCGGGGAGCTGTTTTTT.